This TCR beta chain is drawn from a study of shared clonotypes between healthy human individuals. The split of CD4+ cells yielded CD45RA+ naive and CD45RA-negative memory subsets. Method: immunoSEQ multiplex PCR; TCRdb's copy keeps in-frame clones and lacks some. This sample yields 1.5 million to 1.9 million clones, of which nearly 99% are seen a single time; around 0.47% belongs to the top ten. Germline CDR1 reads SGDLS; CDR2 reads YYNGEE. Trimming pared 3 bases from V and 4 bases from J, leaving 16 bases between. CDR3 length equals 16 residues. The V gene is TRBV9, the J gene TRBJ2-2; D possibly corresponds to TRBD2 (6 bases). The sequenced sample consisted of naive CD4+ T cells sorted from blood. Regarding subset: CD45RA+ positively selected. The receptor was derived from a man aged 25-45 years in good health. The CDR3 spells CASSARALGGTGELFF. Here the CDR3 DNA reads TGTGCCAGCAGCGCCCGGGCCCTGGGAGGCACCGGGGAGCTGTTTTTT.